Presented here are 31 T cell receptor beta chains from one specimen sequenced in a study of blood T cell repertoires in COVID-19. Using immunoSEQ multiplex PCR, the repertoire was profiled, and TCRdb retains in-frame clones only, with some absent. The table lists approximately 460,000 clones, 75% to 90% of them singletons. The sample consisted of peripheral blood. Receptors originate from a man aged 18 to 30 with COVID-19, enrolled during active disease.

This chain connects TRBV5-6 to TRBJ2-1; D gene uncertain. Trimming stripped 4 bases from V and 0 bases from J, with 5 bases between. CDR1 and CDR2 from the germline V gene are SGHDT and YYEEEE. The CDR3 totals 13 residues. The CDR3 region is CASSPNSYNEQFF. CDR3 nucleotide sequence: TGTGCCAGCAGCCCAAACTCCTACAATGAGCAGTTCTTC.

A remark on this clone: This same CDR3 is encoded by further DNA sequences in the sample. This sequence joins TRBV18 and TRBJ2-5; D remains ambiguous. CDR3 length equals 12 residues. Germline V lookup: CDR1 KGHSH, CDR2 LQKENI. Trimming cost V 2 bases and J 5 bases, with 6 bases left between them. The CDR3: CASSPFGETQYF. CDR3 coding DNA: TGTGCCAGCTCACCATTCGGGGAGACCCAGTACTTC. Supplemented by reference TRBV18 and TRBJ2-5, the full variable domain reads NAGVMQNPRHLVRRRGQEARLRCSPMKGHSHVYWYRQLPEEGLKFMVYLQKENIIDESGMPKERFSAEFPKEGPSILRIQQVVRGDSAAYFCASSPFGETQYFGPGTRLLVL.

This rearrangement joins TRBV6-5 to TRBJ2-3; 9 bases map to TRBD1. Germline V gene sequence: CDR1 MNHEY, CDR2 SVGAGI. V gave up 6 bases and J gave up 6 bases; unmatched junction bases: 1. CDR3 length equals 12 residues. CDR3 nucleotides: TGTGCCAGCAGACAGGGGGCGGATACGCAGTATTTT. Protein sequence: CASRQGADTQYF.

V and J are TRBV20-1 and TRBJ2-7; 7 bases fit TRBD2. V trimming: 3 bases; J trimming: 2 bases; junction bases outside the gene matches: 10. The CDR3 length is 15 residues. Germline CDR1 reads DFQATT; CDR2 reads SNEGSKA (reference sequence). The CDR3 protein is CSASGGRGNPYEQYF. CDR3 bases: TGCAGTGCTAGTGGTGGGCGGGGGAATCCCTACGAGCAGTACTTC.

J is TRBJ2-1 and V is TRBV24-1; tentatively, D is TRBD1 (6 bases). The CDR3 spans 17 residues. V lost 4 bases to trimming and J lost 0 bases, with 15 bases between them. Germline assignment: CDR1 KGHDR and CDR2 SFDVKD. CDR3 protein: CATSDTTGIRSYNEQFF. CDR3 DNA: TGTGCCACCAGTGACACTACAGGGATACGCTCCTACAATGAGCAGTTCTTC.

This clone was picked up a small number of times. V gene TRBV7-2 combines with J gene TRBJ2-2; possibly TRBD2 for D (5 bases). Trimming pared 0 bases from V and 0 bases from J, leaving 5 bases between. The CDR3 has 15 amino acids. Germline V gene sequence: CDR1 SGHTA, CDR2 FQGNSA. This chain's CDR3 is CASSLARANTGELFF. The CDR3 region has the DNA TGTGCCAGCAGCTTAGCGCGGGCGAACACCGGGGAGCTGTTTTTT.

This chain links TRBV7-8 with TRBJ1-5; 9 nucleotides match TRBD1. In germline, CDR1 is SGHVS, CDR2 FQNEAQ. After removal of 5 bases from V and 0 bases from J, the junction contained 5 bases not matched to a gene. The CDR3 totals 16 residues. The CDR3 sequence is CASSTRTGVSNQPQHF. The CDR3 nucleotides are TGTGCCAGCAGCACCCGGACAGGGGTTAGCAATCAGCCCCAGCATTTT.

The rearrangement links TRBV29-1 to TRBJ2-1; 7 bases match TRBD2. CDR3 length: 15 amino acids. The V segment lost 6 bases and the J segment 3 bases; nucleotides outside the gene matches: 11. CDR1 and CDR2 (germline): SQVTM, ANQGSEA. The CDR3 protein is CSVGLRLAVYNEQFF. CDR3 DNA: TGCAGCGTCGGTTTACGACTAGCCGTCTACAATGAGCAGTTCTTC.

The chain is built from TRBV6-5 and TRBJ2-2, with D perhaps matching TRBD1 (6 bases). Trimming left V 6 bases short and J 3 bases short, with 14 bases between. Per germline, CDR1 MNHEY and CDR2 SVGAGI. This CDR3 region has 15 residues. CDR3 residues: CASRPGHQDTGELFF. As DNA, the CDR3 is TGTGCCAGCAGACCGGGACATCAGGACACCGGGGAGCTGTTTTTT.

The chain has TRBV6-5 and TRBJ2-7; 7 bases fit TRBD1. The J segment lost 2 bases and the V segment lost 4 bases, leaving 5 bases of the junction unmatched. CDR1 and CDR2 (germline): MNHEY, SVGAGI. CDR3 length: 14 amino acids. The CDR3 loop reads CASSFRDRAYEQYF. Written as DNA, the CDR3 is TGTGCCAGCAGTTTCCGGGACAGAGCCTACGAGCAGTACTTC.

The gene calls are TRBV10-3 and TRBJ1-4; 8 nucleotides match TRBD1. The V segment lost 2 bases and the J segment 7 bases; nucleotides outside the gene matches: 6. Germline lookup yields CDR1 ENHRY and CDR2 SYGVKD. This CDR3 comprises 15 residues. In nucleotides, the CDR3 is TGTGCCATCAGTGAGCAGGGGGCGTTGGGTGAAAAACTGTTTTTT. This sequence encodes CAISEQGALGEKLFF.

V and J are TRBV7-9 and TRBJ2-3; perhaps TRBD2 as D (7 bases). Trimming took off 5 bases at V and 4 bases at J, with 19 bases between the two ends. Germline assignment: CDR1 SEHNR and CDR2 FQNEAQ (reference sequence). The CDR3 extends over 16 amino acids. CDR3 amino acids: CASSTRRGGAADTQYF. The CDR3, as DNA: TGTGCCAGCAGCACCCGCCGTGGGGGGGCAGCAGATACGCAGTATTTT. Full variable domain (rest looked up from reference TRBV7-9 and TRBJ2-3): DTGVSQNPRHKITKRGQNVTFRCDPISEHNRLYWYRQTLGQGPEFLTYFQNEAQLEKSRLLSDRFSAERPKGSFSTLEIQRTEQGDSAMYLCASSTRRGGAADTQYFGPGTRLTVL.

The J gene is TRBJ1-5, the V gene TRBV4-1; D is uncertain. This CDR3 is 14 amino acids long. V was cut by 0 bases and J by 7 bases, with 10 bases left in between. The germline CDR1 and CDR2 sequences are MGHRA and YSYEKL. The CDR3 DNA reads TGCGCCAGCAGCCAAGATTCCCACTTACAGCCCCAGCATTTT. Its protein is CASSQDSHLQPQHF.

The V call is TRBV7-9, the J call TRBJ2-5, with D hard to call. CDR3 size: 13 residues. V lost 3 bases, J lost 2 bases, and 7 bases lay in between. The germline V gene encodes CDR1 SEHNR and CDR2 FQNEAQ (reference sequence). The CDR3 reads CASSFSLQETQYF. The DNA of the CDR3 is TGTGCCAGCAGCTTCTCCCTTCAAGAGACCCAGTACTTC.

This sequence joins TRBV6-1 and TRBJ1-4; tentatively, D is TRBD1 (5 bases). CDR1 is MNHNS, CDR2 SASEGT, per germline. The CDR3 length is 14 residues. The V end was cut by 2 bases, the J end by 1 base, with 5 bases between. CDR3 sequence (DNA): TGTGCCAGCAGTGAACAGGGAACTAATGAAAAACTGTTTTTT. Its translation: CASSEQGTNEKLFF.

J is TRBJ1-1 and V is TRBV30; a possible D gene is TRBD1 (5 bases). CDR3 size: 11 residues. The germline gives CDR1 GTSNPN, CDR2 SVGIG (reference sequence). Trimming stripped 5 bases from V and 11 bases from J, with 15 bases between. For the CDR3, the DNA is TGTGCCTGGTCAAGCGACAGACTCGCTTTCTTT. It codes for CAWSSDRLAFF.

The chain carries TRBV9 and TRBJ2-1; 7 nucleotides agree with TRBD2. The germline gives CDR1 SGDLS, CDR2 YYNGEE. V was pared by 4 bases and J by 1 base, with 20 bases of the junction left unmatched. This CDR3 is 20 amino acids long. The CDR3 reads CASSRFAGVSFGGSYNEQFF. The CDR3 DNA sequence: TGTGCCAGCAGCCGATTCGCGGGAGTTTCCTTCGGGGGGTCCTACAATGAGCAGTTCTTC.

In its sample, this clone was seen a few times. This chain uses TRBV11-3 with TRBJ2-7, with TRBD2 identical over 9 bases. Losses at the gene ends were 6 bases for V and 4 bases for J; bases not matched to a gene: 7. CDR1 and CDR2 from the germline V gene are SGHNT and YENEEA. The CDR3 covers 14 residues. As DNA, the CDR3 is TGTGCCAGCAGAACCTCTAGCGGGATATACGAGCAGTACTTC. This translates into CASRTSSGIYEQYF.

The rearrangement links TRBV24-1 to TRBJ1-1, with TRBD1 matching 7 bases. The CDR3 is 16 residues long. The V gene end was trimmed by 5 bases and the J gene end by 5 bases; junction bases not matched to a gene: 13. Germline CDR1 reads KGHDR; CDR2 reads SFDVKD. CDR3 nucleotide sequence: TGTGCCACCAGTGCCGCCGGCCAAGGGGGCGGGACTGAAGCTTTCTTT. This gives the protein CATSAAGQGGGTEAFF.

J is TRBJ1-1 and V is TRBV6-5, with D uncertain. The CDR3 loop spans 12 amino acids. The V gene's germline CDR1 is MNHEY and CDR2 SVGAGI. V shed 0 bases and J shed 11 bases, with 10 bases lying between them. The chain's CDR3 is CASSYSRTVAFF. CDR3 nucleotides: TGTGCCAGCAGTTACTCGCGAACTGTGGCTTTCTTT.

The chain is built from TRBV11-3 and TRBJ1-1; D call uncertain. This CDR3 contains 13 residues. Germline CDR1 is SGHNT and CDR2 is YENEEA. V was clipped by 6 bases and J by 1 base, with 9 bases between them. The CDR3 bases are TGTGCCAGCAGTCACTTAAAGAACACTGAAGCTTTCTTT. Translated, it gives CASSHLKNTEAFF.

This clone came up once. CDR3 region: CASSRTSGNYEQYF. The CDR3 DNA follows: TGTGCCAGCAGCCGGACTAGCGGAAACTACGAGCAGTACTTC. The chain couples TRBV7-8 to TRBJ2-7; TRBD2 matches 10 bases. The CDR3 consists of 14 residues. The V gene end was trimmed by 5 bases and the J gene end by 3 bases; junction bases not matched to a gene: 4. Germline CDR1 is SGHVS and CDR2 is FQNEAQ.

This clone was seen just once. The CDR3 is CASSTGVWNTEAFF. For the CDR3, the DNA is TGTGCCAGCTCTACCGGGGTATGGAACACTGAAGCTTTCTTT. The chain links TRBV18 to TRBJ1-1; D remains unclear. Trimming left V 6 bases short and J 1 base short, with 12 bases between. This CDR3 has 14 residues. The germline CDR1 and CDR2 sequences are KGHSH and LQKENI.

This sequence joins TRBV6-6 and TRBJ1-5; the match to TRBD1 covers 9 bases. This CDR3 has 14 residues. The V gene's germline CDR1 is MNHNY and CDR2 SVGAGI (reference sequence). Unmatched junction bases numbered 0, after V lost 2 bases and J lost 4 bases. CDR3 sequence reads: CASSYGQGNQPQHF. Here the CDR3 DNA reads TGTGCCAGCAGTTACGGACAGGGGAATCAGCCCCAGCATTTT.

The J gene is TRBJ2-3, the V gene TRBV24-1; TRBD2 matches at 14 bases. CDR3 length: 16 residues. Germline V gives CDR1 KGHDR, CDR2 SFDVKD. With 4 bases clipped from V and 1 base from J, the junction kept 0 bases outside the gene matches. As DNA, the CDR3 is TGTGCCACCAGTGAGGGACTAGCGGGGGGCACAGATACGCAGTATTTT. This gives the protein CATSEGLAGGTDTQYF.

The chain recombines TRBV1 with TRBJ2-3; TRBD1 is taken as the D call from the table, unchecked against the DNA. TRBV1 is described as a pseudogene. The CDR3 sequence is 13 residues long. In DNA, the CDR3 is TGCACCAGCAGCCCAGATAGGGGTTATACGCAGTATTTT. Encoded protein: CTSSPDRGYTQYF.

V gene TRBV24-1 combines with J gene TRBJ1-1; weak D call: TRBD1 (5 bases). The CDR3 has 14 residues. The germline gives CDR1 KGHDR, CDR2 SFDVKD. The V end lost 2 bases, the J end lost 7 bases, and 13 bases lay between the germline ends. The CDR3 nucleotides are TGTGCCACCAGTGATTCCAGGGTAACAGGTGAAGCTTTCTTT. This codes for CATSDSRVTGEAFF.

V is TRBV21-1 and J is TRBJ2-3; the table gives TRBD2 as D, unverified against the DNA. TRBV21-1 is recorded as a pseudogene. CDR3 size: 18 residues. This CDR3 is CATGRAIAYLASTDTQYF. CDR3 DNA: TGTGCCACGGGGAGGGCCATTGCTTACCTCGCTAGCACAGATACGCAGTATTTT.

This chain connects TRBV9 to TRBJ2-7; a weak D match, TRBD2 (6 bases). Germline V gene sequence: CDR1 SGDLS, CDR2 YYNGEE. Deletions cut 3 bases from V and 6 bases from J, with 13 bases between. The length of the CDR3 is 13 residues. CDR3: CASSAPTSFEQYF. The CDR3 DNA reads as TGTGCCAGCAGCGCGCCGACTAGTTTCGAGCAGTACTTC.

The genes are TRBV19 and TRBJ1-6, with D possibly TRBD1 on 6 matching bases. Germline values: CDR1 LNHDA, CDR2 SQIVND (reference sequence). Trimming shortened V by 7 bases and J by 5 bases, and 12 bases separated the two germline ends. This CDR3 has 14 amino acids. CDR3 sequence: CASTGQLHNSPLHF. For the CDR3, the DNA is TGTGCCAGTACCGGACAGCTTCATAATTCACCCCTCCACTTT.

The chain combines TRBV6-5 with TRBJ2-7; 12 positions match TRBD2. The CDR3 is made up of 15 amino acids. Germline lookup yields CDR1 MNHEY and CDR2 SVGAGI. J lost 1 base, V lost 6 bases, and 4 bases had no gene match. CDR3 coding DNA: TGTGCCAGCAGGCTCGGACTAGCGGGGTCCTACGAGCAGTACTTC. The encoded protein is CASRLGLAGSYEQYF.